Following are 26 T cell receptor beta chains from one sample sequenced in a study of OX40 agonist ivuxolimab in advanced cancers. The assay was immunoSEQ multiplex PCR, and TCRdb's table has in-frame clones only and misses some. Here the sample spans around 76,000 clones, approximately 85% being singletons. Sequenced material: CD4+ or CD8+ T cells sorted from blood, taken in a trial of the OX40 agonist ivuxolimab. Source of these receptors: an adult with an advanced solid tumor such as melanoma, head and neck, liver or kidney cancer.

This chain uses TRBV7-9 with TRBJ2-3, with 14 bases that match TRBD2. Germline V gene lookup returns CDR1 SEHNR and CDR2 FQNEAQ (reference sequence). CDR3 length equals 16 residues. V lost 9 bases to trimming and J lost 4 bases; unmatched junction nucleotides: 9. The CDR3 DNA is TGTGCCAGTCCCTCGACTAGCGGGGGGGCAGCAGATACGCAGTATTTT. Amino acids: CASPSTSGGAADTQYF.

This clone appeared once. The V gene is TRBV5-1, the J gene TRBJ2-1, with TRBD2 as a possible D gene (6 bases). Trimming took off 4 bases at V and 0 bases at J, with 17 bases between the two ends. CDR3 length: 17 residues. CDR1 is SGHRS, CDR2 YFSETQ, per germline. The CDR3: CASSPDPGGASYNEQFF. The CDR3 region has the DNA TGCGCCAGCAGCCCCGACCCCGGAGGGGCCTCCTACAATGAGCAGTTCTTC.

The chain recombines TRBV7-9 with TRBJ1-2, with unresolved D. There are 14 residues in the CDR3. Germline CDR1 reads SEHNR; CDR2 reads FQNEAQ (reference sequence). V gave up 1 base and J gave up 9 bases, with 15 bases separating them. The CDR3 bases are TGTGCCAGCAGCTTAGATGGTTGGGTCCCCAGCTACACCTTC. It is translated as CASSLDGWVPSYTF.

The V gene is TRBV6-5, the J gene TRBJ2-3; D may be TRBD2 (7 bases). Germline V CDR1 and CDR2: MNHEY, SVGAGI. V gave up 7 bases and J gave up 4 bases, with 18 bases separating them. This CDR3 has 15 residues. CDR3: CASTKGGGYPDTQYF. DNA of the CDR3: TGTGCCAGCACCAAGGGAGGGGGGTATCCAGATACGCAGTATTTT.

The chain employs TRBV30 and TRBJ2-5; D might be TRBD1 or TRBD2, each matching 5 bases. CDR1 is GTSNPN, CDR2 SVGIG, per germline (reference sequence). V was cut by 2 bases and J by 1 base, with 17 bases left in between. The CDR3 has 16 amino acids. In DNA form, the CDR3 reads TGTGCCTGGAGTTTATCCGGGGCTCCCATCCAAGAGACCCAGTACTTC. This encodes CAWSLSGAPIQETQYF.

This clone was seen only once. The chain joins TRBV10-3 to TRBJ1-5; perhaps TRBD1 as D (6 bases). V was cut by 6 bases and J by 9 bases, with 18 bases left in between. The length of the CDR3 is 14 residues. Germline CDR1 is ENHRY and CDR2 is SYGVKD. The CDR3 sequence is CAIRGDTGLGPQHF. The CDR3 DNA reads TGTGCCATCAGGGGGGACACCGGACTAGGGCCCCAGCATTTT.

The V and J genes are TRBV2 and TRBJ1-5; maybe TRBD1 (6 bases). Per germline, CDR1 SNHLY and CDR2 FYNNEI. The length of the CDR3 is 15 residues. V was clipped by 6 bases and J by 0 bases, with 12 bases between them. The CDR3 region has the DNA TGTGCCAGCAGGACAGGAGGATATAGCAATCAGCCCCAGCATTTT. Protein product: CASRTGGYSNQPQHF.

V gene TRBV7-3 combines with J gene TRBJ2-3; D uncertain. The V end lost 4 bases, the J end lost 3 bases, and 8 bases lay between the germline ends. This CDR3 has 13 amino acids. The germline V gene encodes CDR1 SGHTA and CDR2 FQGTGA. The CDR3 sequence: CASSSDGTDTQYF. For the CDR3, the DNA is TGTGCCAGCAGCTCAGACGGAACAGATACGCAGTATTTT.

This chain links TRBV11-3 with TRBJ2-3; D may be TRBD1 (6 bases). Germline V lookup: CDR1 SGHNT, CDR2 YENEEA. Between the trimmed V and J ends, which lost 0 bases and 4 bases, there was a span of 11 bases. This CDR3 contains 15 residues. CDR3 loop: CASSLDEGVSDTQYF. In nucleotides, the CDR3 is TGTGCCAGCAGCTTAGATGAGGGGGTTTCAGATACGCAGTATTTT.

The rearrangement uses TRBV5-1 and TRBJ1-3, with D perhaps TRBD1 (5 bases). V lost 3 bases and J lost 0, with 13 bases in between. The CDR3 contains 16 residues. In germline, CDR1 is SGHRS, CDR2 YFSETQ. The CDR3 nucleotides are TGCGCCAGCAGCTGGGGACCTGACGGCTCTGGAAACACCATATATTTT. Amino acids: CASSWGPDGSGNTIYF.

V usage is TRBV6-1 and J usage is TRBJ2-3; no definite D call. The germline V gene encodes CDR1 MNHNS and CDR2 SASEGT. The germline V and J ends were trimmed by 2 bases and 14 bases, with 20 bases remaining between them. The CDR3 is 14 residues long. CDR3 nucleotides: TGTGCCAGCAGTGAACCACTTCGGGCCCCAAAGAGGTATTTT. Encoded protein: CASSEPLRAPKRYF.

The rearrangement uses TRBV9 and TRBJ2-7; 13 bases fit TRBD2. The CDR3 length is 17 residues. Germline V gives CDR1 SGDLS, CDR2 YYNGEE. The junction had 5 bases not matched to a gene; V was cut back by 0 bases and J by 2 bases. The DNA for the CDR3 is TGTGCCAGCAGCGTAGCCCCGGGACTAGCGGGAACCTACGAGCAGTACTTC. Translated: CASSVAPGLAGTYEQYF.

J is TRBJ1-2 and V is TRBV19; a weak D match, TRBD1 (5 bases). The germline V gene has CDR1 LNHDA and CDR2 SQIVND (reference sequence). V was pared by 7 bases and J by 5 bases, with 17 bases between. The CDR3 totals 14 residues. The CDR3 DNA reads as TGTGCCAGTAACAATGTCAGGGCCGGGTATGGCTACACCTTC. Translation gives CASNNVRAGYGYTF.

The chain uses TRBV28 and TRBJ2-4, with TRBD1 matching over 9 bases. The CDR3 has 16 residues. Losses at the gene ends were 1 base for V and 9 bases for J; bases not matched to a gene: 10. Germline CDR1 and CDR2: MDHEN and SYDVKM. This CDR3 reads CASSLSGTGFRRIQYF. In DNA form, the CDR3 reads TGTGCCAGCAGTTTATCCGGGACAGGGTTTAGGCGCATTCAGTACTTC.

This chain connects TRBV30 to TRBJ2-1; 7 positions agree with TRBD1. The trim removed 2 bases at V and 5 bases at J, leaving 9 bases unmatched. There are 15 residues in the CDR3. Germline assignment: CDR1 GTSNPN and CDR2 SVGIG (reference sequence). The CDR3 sequence: CAWSRQMTGHNEQFF. The CDR3 DNA sequence: TGTGCCTGGAGTCGGCAAATGACAGGGCACAATGAGCAGTTCTTC. The whole variable domain, remainder taken from reference TRBV30 and TRBJ2-1, is SQTIHQWPATLVQPVGSPLSLECTVEGTSNPNLYWYRQAAGRGLQLLFYSVGIGQISSEVPQNLSASRPQDRQFILSSKKLLLSDSGFYLCAWSRQMTGHNEQFFGPGTRLTVL.

This clone occurred a few times. The chain recombines TRBV5-1 with TRBJ1-1; the D is unclear. Germline values: CDR1 SGHRS, CDR2 YFSETQ. With 1 base removed from V and 1 base from J, the gap between germline ends came to 11 bases. This CDR3 is built from 15 residues. For the CDR3, the DNA is TGCGCCAGCAGCTTGCGGGGAGAGTCGAACACTGAAGCTTTCTTT. The encoded protein is CASSLRGESNTEAFF. The full variable domain, with the rest looked up from reference TRBV5-1 and TRBJ1-1, is KAGVTQTPRYLIKTRGQQVTLSCSPISGHRSVSWYQQTPGQGLQFLFEYFSETQRNKGNFPGRFSGRQFSNSRSEMNVSTLELGDSALYLCASSLRGESNTEAFFGQGTRLTVV.

The V and J genes are TRBV28 and TRBJ2-7; D possibly corresponds to TRBD1 (6 bases). Trimming removed 6 bases at V and 3 bases at J, with 15 bases between. The germline gives CDR1 MDHEN, CDR2 SYDVKM. CDR3 size: 14 residues. CDR3 loop: CASRGQGEGYEQYF. DNA of the CDR3: TGTGCCAGCAGGGGACAAGGCGAGGGCTACGAGCAGTACTTC.

The V and J genes are TRBV9 and TRBJ2-6; 9 bases agree with TRBD1. The junction had 3 bases not matched to a gene; V was cut back by 5 bases and J by 0 bases. CDR3 length equals 16 residues. The germline V gene encodes CDR1 SGDLS and CDR2 YYNGEE. For the CDR3, the DNA is TGTGCCAGCAGGGGGACAGGGAGCTCTGGGGCCAACGTCCTGACTTTC. Amino acid sequence: CASRGTGSSGANVLTF.

The J gene is TRBJ1-1, the V gene TRBV5-1, with TRBD1 matching over 9 bases. After removal of 4 bases from V and 6 bases from J, the junction contained 7 bases not matched to a gene. The CDR3 extends over 14 amino acids. Germline-derived CDR1 and CDR2 are SGHRS and YFSETQ. The CDR3 sequence is CASSPQGAGAEAFF. Here the CDR3 DNA reads TGCGCCAGCAGCCCACAGGGGGCTGGGGCTGAAGCTTTCTTT.

This clone was found once. V and J are TRBV7-2 and TRBJ1-4; perhaps TRBD1 as D (5 bases). V dropped 4 bases and J dropped 3 bases, with 12 bases sitting between them. Germline CDR1 is SGHTA and CDR2 is FQGNSA. The CDR3 runs 15 residues. CDR3 region: CASSSGTRANEKLFF. CDR3 DNA: TGTGCCAGCAGCTCCGGGACTCGGGCTAATGAAAAACTGTTTTTT.

The genes are TRBV6-6 and TRBJ1-4, with D perhaps matching TRBD1 (5 bases). The germline CDR1 and CDR2 sequences are MNHNY and SVGAGI (reference sequence). This CDR3 comprises 13 residues. V lost 5 bases and J lost 8, with 12 bases in between. The CDR3 DNA sequence: TGTGCCAGCAGTACCCAGGGTGGGGAAAAACTGTTTTTT. It specifies CASSTQGGEKLFF.

This clone has a handful of counts. This chain links TRBV2 with TRBJ1-3; D is unclear. With 2 bases removed from V and 0 bases from J, the gap between germline ends came to 5 bases. From germline, CDR1 is SNHLY and CDR2 FYNNEI. The CDR3 covers 14 residues. CDR3 coding DNA: TGTGCCAGCAGTGAAACTGGCTCTGGAAACACCATATATTTT. Translating it yields CASSETGSGNTIYF. Filled out from reference TRBV2 and TRBJ1-3, the complete variable domain reads EPEVTQTPSHQVTQMGQEVILRCVPISNHLYFYWYRQILGQKVEFLVSFYNNEISEKSEIFDDQFSVERPDGSNFTLKIRSTKLEDSAMYFCASSETGSGNTIYFGEGSWLTVV.

The chain has TRBV5-1 and TRBJ1-1, with unresolved D. The CDR3 is 12 amino acids. Germline V CDR1 and CDR2: SGHRS, YFSETQ. Trimming took 2 bases from V and 5 from J, leaving 7 bases between them. CDR3 amino acids: CASSFQETEAFF. CDR3 in DNA: TGCGCCAGCAGCTTCCAGGAGACTGAAGCTTTCTTT.

This chain joins TRBV2 and TRBJ2-3; TRBD2 matches 11 bases. After removal of 6 bases from V and 2 bases from J, the junction contained 4 bases not matched to a gene. This CDR3 contains 15 residues. Germline V lookup: CDR1 SNHLY, CDR2 FYNNEI. This CDR3 is CASRVAGGTTDTQYF. CDR3 DNA: TGTGCCAGCAGGGTAGCGGGGGGGACCACAGATACGCAGTATTTT.

The chain is built from TRBV30 and TRBJ1-3; D unclear. The CDR3 spans 15 residues. The V gene's germline CDR1 is GTSNPN and CDR2 SVGIG (reference sequence). V dropped 2 bases and J dropped 0 bases, with 11 bases sitting between them. The CDR3 reads CAWSTPLYSGNTIYF. CDR3 DNA: TGTGCCTGGAGTACCCCTCTATACTCTGGAAACACCATATATTTT. The entire variable domain, with the rest obtained from reference TRBV30 and TRBJ1-3, is as follows: SQTIHQWPATLVQPVGSPLSLECTVEGTSNPNLYWYRQAAGRGLQLLFYSVGIGQISSEVPQNLSASRPQDRQFILSSKKLLLSDSGFYLCAWSTPLYSGNTIYFGEGSWLTVV.

The chain combines TRBV2 with TRBJ1-1, with a possible D match to TRBD1 (6 bases). Germline assignment: CDR1 SNHLY and CDR2 FYNNEI. The CDR3 consists of 15 residues. V was cut by 3 bases and J by 3 bases, with 14 bases left in between. The CDR3, as DNA: TGTGCCAGCAGTGATGGGGGGGGCGTCGACACTGAAGCTTTCTTT. Amino acids: CASSDGGGVDTEAFF.